The next 25 T cell receptor beta chains were all read from a single sample in a study of identical twins. MiXCR, applied by TCRdb to the 5' RACE reads, yields one record per CDR3 protein. The sample holds about 520,000 distinct CDR3 sequences, approximately 22% seen once. A further study also used this sample, focusing on T cells expressing NK-cell markers.

The sequenced sample consisted of CD4+ T cells sorted from blood. All receptors come from a woman between 18 and 29 years old in good health.

This clonotype appeared many times. CDR3 region: CSASRTGGAGYGYTF. The CDR3, as DNA: TGCAGTGCTTCCCGGACAGGGGGCGCGGGCTATGGCTACACCTTC. The chain has TRBV20-1 and TRBJ1-2; 11 bases fit TRBD1. This CDR3 contains 15 residues. Germline-derived CDR1 and CDR2 are DFQATT and SNEGSKA (reference sequence). With 5 bases clipped from V and 4 bases from J, the junction kept 9 bases outside the gene matches.

The chain is built from TRBV4-3 and TRBJ2-7, with D unresolved. The CDR3 sequence is 15 residues long. V lost 4 bases, J lost 4 bases, and 17 bases lay in between. The V gene's germline CDR1 is LGHNA and CDR2 YSLEER. CDR3 residues: CASSPEYIDPYEQYF. Here the CDR3 DNA reads TGCGCCAGCAGCCCGGAATACATCGACCCGTACGAGCAGTACTTC.

V and J are TRBV13 and TRBJ2-7; TRBD2 agrees at 7 bases. CDR1 and CDR2 (germline): PRHDT, FYEKMQ (reference sequence). V shed 5 bases and J 5 bases; nucleotides not matched to a gene: 15. The CDR3 has 16 residues. In DNA form, the CDR3 reads TGTGCCAGCAGCCTGCTCATCCGGGAGGTGTCCCACGAGCAGTACTTC. It is translated as CASSLLIREVSHEQYF.

This clonotype was detected only a few times. CDR3 DNA: TGTGCCAGCAGCTTGGAACCGGTAGCTAACTATGGCTACACCTTC. Translating gives CASSLEPVANYGYTF. The V gene is TRBV5-5, the J gene TRBJ1-2; D is unresolved. The germline gives CDR1 SGHKS, CDR2 YYEKEE (reference sequence). The CDR3 runs to 15 residues. The V and J ends lost 0 bases and 0 bases respectively, with 9 bases between them.

The V gene is TRBV6-1, the J gene TRBJ1-5; TRBD1 agrees at 7 bases. This CDR3 region has 15 residues. Germline V gives CDR1 MNHNS, CDR2 SASEGT. The junction had 11 bases not matched to a gene; V was cut back by 5 bases and J by 7 bases. The CDR3 sequence is CASSKQGRFGQPQHF. The CDR3 DNA follows: TGTGCCAGCAGTAAACAGGGGAGGTTCGGCCAGCCCCAGCATTTT.

This clonotype was seen a few times. The chain uses TRBV24-1 and TRBJ2-5, with D perhaps being TRBD1 or TRBD2 (5 bases each). Germline-derived CDR1 and CDR2 are KGHDR and SFDVKD. Trimming cost V 2 bases and J 8 bases, with 8 bases left between them. The CDR3 covers 12 residues. CDR3 in amino acids: CATSDYWDTQYF. The CDR3 DNA is TGTGCCACCAGTGATTATTGGGACACCCAGTACTTC.

This clonotype appeared a few times. V and J are TRBV6-1 and TRBJ1-6, with unresolved D. V was cut by 8 bases and J by 7 bases, with 12 bases left in between. The CDR3 length is 13 residues. Per the germline V gene, CDR1 is MNHNS and CDR2 is SASEGT. CDR3 bases: TGTGCCAGCGCCCGGCAGCTAAATTCACCCCTCCACTTT. Amino acids: CASARQLNSPLHF.

The J gene is TRBJ2-3, the V gene TRBV12-3 or TRBV12-4, with 7 bases that match TRBD2. This CDR3 comprises 15 residues. The junction had 5 bases not matched to a gene; V was cut back by 3 bases and J by 2 bases. CDR3 sequence: CASSFGLAATDTQYF. The CDR3 DNA sequence: TGTGCCAGCAGTTTCGGGCTAGCGGCCACAGATACGCAGTATTTT.

This chain connects TRBV9 to TRBJ1-6; D gene uncertain. The V end was cut by 1 base, the J end by 8 bases, with 10 bases between. CDR1 and CDR2 from the germline V gene are SGDLS and YYNGEE. The CDR3 is 14 residues long. The CDR3 nucleotides read TGTGCCAGCAGCGTACGGGCGAGGGATTCACCCCTCCACTTT. Translating it yields CASSVRARDSPLHF.

This clonotype appeared a few times. The V and J genes are TRBV6-1 and TRBJ2-1, with D tentatively TRBD2 (5 bases). The CDR3 is 15 amino acids. Trimming stripped 6 bases from V and 5 bases from J, with 17 bases between. Germline assignment: CDR1 MNHNS and CDR2 SASEGT. The CDR3 is CASRRSRDYNNEQFF. Here the CDR3 DNA reads TGTGCCAGCAGACGGTCACGGGATTATAACAATGAGCAGTTCTTC.

Of note for this clonotype: An end of the junction does not agree with germline; a read error may underlie this. The chain joins TRBV4-3 to TRBJ2-7, with 7 bases lining up with TRBD2. The CDR3 is made up of 13 amino acids. Germline V gives CDR1 LGHNA, CDR2 YSLEER. CDR3 DNA: TGCGCCAGCAGCCAAGATAGTAGCGGGCAGAAACACTTC. Translating gives CASSQDSSGQKHF.

The J gene is TRBJ1-2, the V gene TRBV20-1; D not certain. The CDR3 loop spans 17 amino acids. Germline V gene lookup returns CDR1 DFQATT and CDR2 SNEGSKA (reference sequence). V lost 2 bases and J lost 8, with 27 bases in between. In nucleotides, the CDR3 is TGCAGTGCTAGACAACAGAGGGCGGTGGAATACTATGGGGGCTACACCTTC. It yields the protein CSARQQRAVEYYGGYTF.

This clonotype was detected only a few times. V gene TRBV20-1 combines with J gene TRBJ2-2, with unresolved D. The CDR3 has 14 residues. V shed 2 bases and J shed 3 bases, with 10 bases lying between them. The V gene's germline CDR1 is DFQATT and CDR2 SNEGSKA (reference sequence). CDR3 protein: CSARNQRDTGELFF. The CDR3, as DNA: TGCAGTGCTAGAAACCAGCGCGACACCGGGGAGCTGTTTTTT.

This clonotype was counted a few times. The rearrangement joins TRBV5-1 to TRBJ2-7, with D unclear. Trimming cost V 0 bases and J 1 base, with 8 bases left between them. Germline CDR1 is SGHRS and CDR2 is YFSETQ. This CDR3 comprises 14 residues. The CDR3 DNA sequence: TGCGCCAGCAGCTTGGAAACTGGATCCTACGAGCAGTACTTC. Translation gives CASSLETGSYEQYF.

The chain joins TRBV29-1 to TRBJ2-7; D is perhaps TRBD2 (6 bases). Germline assignment: CDR1 SQVTM and CDR2 ANQGSEA. The CDR3 totals 13 residues. Between the trimmed V and J ends, which lost 6 bases and 3 bases, there was a span of 15 bases. This CDR3 is CSVDGPGDYEQYF. The CDR3 DNA is TGCAGCGTGGATGGACCGGGAGACTACGAGCAGTACTTC.

This clonotype was counted a few times. The chain has TRBV10-2 and TRBJ2-1; 7 bases are shared with TRBD2. The CDR3 spans 15 residues. J was trimmed by 4 bases and V by 7 bases; bases with no gene match: 10. The germline CDR1 and CDR2 sequences are WSHSY and SAAADI. CDR3 in amino acids: CASKRTSTLYNEQFF. The CDR3 DNA reads TGCGCCAGCAAGCGGACTAGTACTCTTTACAATGAGCAGTTCTTC.

The chain couples TRBV24-1 to TRBJ2-5; 9 nucleotides match TRBD1. This CDR3 comprises 15 residues. V was clipped by 2 bases and J by 5 bases; unmatched bases: 5. CDR1 and CDR2 (germline): KGHDR, SFDVKD. Here the CDR3 DNA reads TGTGCCACCAGTGATTCCGGGACAGGGTCTGAGACCCAGTACTTC. It is translated as CATSDSGTGSETQYF.

This clonotype was found a few times. The chain is built from TRBV5-1 and TRBJ2-1; D might be TRBD1 (7 bases). Between the trimmed V and J ends, which lost 4 bases and 4 bases, there was a span of 18 bases. The CDR3 totals 16 residues. Germline V gene lookup returns CDR1 SGHRS and CDR2 YFSETQ. The CDR3 region has the DNA TGCGCCAGCAGCCCCCCCGGCGGGACAGAATACAATGAGCAGTTCTTC. Its protein product is CASSPPGGTEYNEQFF.

The rearrangement links TRBV20-1 to TRBJ1-2, with D unclear. V was cut by 2 bases and J by 0 bases, with 7 bases left in between. Germline CDR1 and CDR2: DFQATT and SNEGSKA (reference sequence). This CDR3 is built from 13 residues. CDR3 protein: CSARTQTNYGYTF. CDR3 sequence (DNA): TGCAGTGCTAGAACCCAGACTAACTATGGCTACACCTTC.

The chain has TRBV7-9 and TRBJ1-4; 7 bases fit TRBD1. Trimming took 3 bases from V and 6 from J; bases not matched to a gene: 7. The germline CDR1 and CDR2 sequences are SEHNR and FQNEAQ (reference sequence). This CDR3 has 15 amino acids. The CDR3 nucleotides are TGTGCCAGCAGCTTTCGACAGGGATCCTATGAAAAACTGTTTTTT. Translation: CASSFRQGSYEKLFF.

V is TRBV6-1 and J is TRBJ2-1; possibly TRBD1 or TRBD2 for D (5 bases each). Trimming cost V 6 bases and J 5 bases, with 17 bases left between them. The CDR3 extends over 15 amino acids. From germline, CDR1 is MNHNS and CDR2 SASEGT. In DNA form, the CDR3 reads TGTGCCAGCAGAGCCTCCGGGACCGGCGACAATGAGCAGTTCTTC. The encoded protein is CASRASGTGDNEQFF.

The J gene is TRBJ2-7, the V gene TRBV7-2, with D uncertain. The CDR3 has 15 residues. V lost 1 base to trimming and J lost 2 bases, with 12 bases between them. Germline V gene lookup returns CDR1 SGHTA and CDR2 FQGNSA. CDR3 sequence reads: CASSLGVRSTYEQYF. The CDR3 DNA follows: TGTGCCAGCAGCTTAGGTGTAAGGTCGACCTACGAGCAGTACTTC.

The rearrangement joins TRBV20-1 to TRBJ2-5; D remains ambiguous. The germline V gene encodes CDR1 DFQATT and CDR2 SNEGSKA (reference sequence). CDR3 length: 12 amino acids. The V gene lost 5 bases and the J gene lost 0 bases, with 7 bases spanning the gap. The CDR3 DNA reads TGCAGTGCTGTTTGGGACCAAGAGACCCAGTACTTC. Amino acid sequence: CSAVWDQETQYF.

This clonotype has more than one count but fewer than ten. This chain uses TRBV12-3 or TRBV12-4 with TRBJ2-3, with 8 bases aligning to TRBD2. The CDR3 length is 14 residues. Written as DNA, the CDR3 is TGTGCAACTTTGGAGGGCGGGGGGTCAGATACGCAGTATTTT. This translates into CATLEGGGSDTQYF.

Only a few counts were recorded for this clonotype. This sequence joins TRBV18 and TRBJ1-5, with unresolved D. From germline, CDR1 is KGHSH and CDR2 LQKENI. V gave up 6 bases and J gave up 5 bases, with 11 bases separating them. CDR3 length: 13 residues. CDR3 sequence reads: CASSPLPDQPQHF. Here the CDR3 DNA reads TGTGCCAGCTCCCCGTTGCCCGATCAGCCCCAGCATTTT.